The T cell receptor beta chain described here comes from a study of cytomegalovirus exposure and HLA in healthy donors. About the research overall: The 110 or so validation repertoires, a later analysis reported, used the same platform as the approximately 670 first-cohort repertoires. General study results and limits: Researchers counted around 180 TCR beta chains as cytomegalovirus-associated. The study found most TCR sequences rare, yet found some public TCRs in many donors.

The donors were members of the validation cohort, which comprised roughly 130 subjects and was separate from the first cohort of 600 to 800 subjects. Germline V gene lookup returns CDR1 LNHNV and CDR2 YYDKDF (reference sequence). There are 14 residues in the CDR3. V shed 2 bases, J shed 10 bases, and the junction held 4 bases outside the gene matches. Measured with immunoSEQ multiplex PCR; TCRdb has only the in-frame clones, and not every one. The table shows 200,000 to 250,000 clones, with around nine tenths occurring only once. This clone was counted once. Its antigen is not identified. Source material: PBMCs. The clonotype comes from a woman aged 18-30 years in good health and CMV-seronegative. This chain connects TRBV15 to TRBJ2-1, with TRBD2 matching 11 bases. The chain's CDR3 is CATSRKTSGNEQFF. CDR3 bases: TGTGCCACCAGCAGAAAGACTAGCGGGAACGAGCAGTTCTTC.